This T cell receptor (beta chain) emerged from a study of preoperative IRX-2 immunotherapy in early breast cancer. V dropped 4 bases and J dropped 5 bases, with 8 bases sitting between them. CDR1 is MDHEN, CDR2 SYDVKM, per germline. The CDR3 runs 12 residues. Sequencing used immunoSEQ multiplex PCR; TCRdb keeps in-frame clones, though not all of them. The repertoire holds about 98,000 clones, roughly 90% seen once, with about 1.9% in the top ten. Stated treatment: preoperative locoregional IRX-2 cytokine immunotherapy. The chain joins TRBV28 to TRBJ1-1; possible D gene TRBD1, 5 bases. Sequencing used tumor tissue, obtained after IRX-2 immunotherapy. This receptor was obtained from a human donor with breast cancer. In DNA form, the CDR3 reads TGTGCCAGCAGTTGGGGCGCTACTGAAGCTTTCTTT. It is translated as CASSWGATEAFF.